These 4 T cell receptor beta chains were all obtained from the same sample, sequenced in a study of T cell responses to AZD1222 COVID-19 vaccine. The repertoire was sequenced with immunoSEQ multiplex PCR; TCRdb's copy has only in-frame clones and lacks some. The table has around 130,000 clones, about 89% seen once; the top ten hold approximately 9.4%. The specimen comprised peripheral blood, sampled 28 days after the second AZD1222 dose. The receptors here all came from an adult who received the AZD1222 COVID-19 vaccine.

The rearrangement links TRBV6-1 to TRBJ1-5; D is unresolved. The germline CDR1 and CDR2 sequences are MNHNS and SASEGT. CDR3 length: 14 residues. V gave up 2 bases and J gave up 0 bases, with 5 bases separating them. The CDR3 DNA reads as TGTGCCAGCAGTGAATTTTATAGCAATCAGCCCCAGCATTTT. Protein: CASSEFYSNQPQHF.

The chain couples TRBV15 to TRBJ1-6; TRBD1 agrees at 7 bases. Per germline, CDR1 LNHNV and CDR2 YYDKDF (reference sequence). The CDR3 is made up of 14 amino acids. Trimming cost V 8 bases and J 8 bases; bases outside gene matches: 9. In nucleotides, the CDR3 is TGTGCCACCTCAGAGGGGGCCCGGGATTCACCCCTCCACTTT. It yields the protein CATSEGARDSPLHF.

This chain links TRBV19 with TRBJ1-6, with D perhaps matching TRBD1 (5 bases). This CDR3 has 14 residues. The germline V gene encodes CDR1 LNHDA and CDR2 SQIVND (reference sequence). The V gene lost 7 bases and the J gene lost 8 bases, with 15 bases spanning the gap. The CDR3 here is CASTPGQLYSPLHF. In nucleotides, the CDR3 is TGTGCCAGTACCCCGGGGCAGCTTTATTCACCCCTCCACTTT. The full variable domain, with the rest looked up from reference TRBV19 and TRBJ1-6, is DGGITQSPKYLFRKEGQNVTLSCEQNLNHDAMYWYRQDPGQGLRLIYYSQIVNDFQKGDIAEGYSVSREKKESFPLTVTSAQKNPTAFYLCASTPGQLYSPLHFGNGTRLTVT.

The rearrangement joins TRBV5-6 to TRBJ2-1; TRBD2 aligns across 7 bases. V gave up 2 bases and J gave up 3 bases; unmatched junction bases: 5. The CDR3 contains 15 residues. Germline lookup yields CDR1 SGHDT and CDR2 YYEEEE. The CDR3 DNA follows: TGTGCCAGCAGCTTAGCGGGGTGGGTCTACAATGAGCAGTTCTTC. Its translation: CASSLAGWVYNEQFF.